This TCR beta chain originates from a study of T cell responses to AZD1222 COVID-19 vaccine. Broader study findings: Regions left unmutated in variants are reportedly the target of nearly half of spike-specific TCRs.

This clone was picked up a small number of times. Its antigen remains unidentified. Here immunoSEQ multiplex PCR was the method, and the copy in TCRdb shows in-frame clones only, minus some. The table shows roughly 150,000 clones, with around 91% occurring only once. This CDR3 is 14 amino acids long. V was shortened by 5 bases and J by 4 bases, with 14 bases between the two germline ends. Germline CDR1 and CDR2: SEHNR and FQNEAQ (reference sequence). The gene calls are TRBV7-9 and TRBJ1-1; maybe TRBD1 (6 bases). The sample was peripheral blood, taken 28 days after the second AZD1222 dose. This receptor was obtained from an adult who received the AZD1222 COVID-19 vaccine. The CDR3 DNA follows: TGTGCCAGCAGCCCTGGGGGACAAATCACTGAAGCTTTCTTT. Its protein is CASSPGGQITEAFF.